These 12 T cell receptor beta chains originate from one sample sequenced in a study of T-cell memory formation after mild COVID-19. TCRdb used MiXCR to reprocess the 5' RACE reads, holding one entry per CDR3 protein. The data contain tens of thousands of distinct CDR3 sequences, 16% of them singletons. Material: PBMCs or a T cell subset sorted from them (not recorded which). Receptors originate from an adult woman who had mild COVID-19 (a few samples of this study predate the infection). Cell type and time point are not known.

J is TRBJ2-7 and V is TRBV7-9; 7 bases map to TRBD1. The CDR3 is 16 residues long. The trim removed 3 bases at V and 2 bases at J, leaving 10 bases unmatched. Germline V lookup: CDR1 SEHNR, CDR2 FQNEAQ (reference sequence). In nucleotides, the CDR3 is TGTGCCAGCAGCTTTCCAACAGGGGAAAAAACCTACGAGCAGTACTTC. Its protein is CASSFPTGEKTYEQYF.

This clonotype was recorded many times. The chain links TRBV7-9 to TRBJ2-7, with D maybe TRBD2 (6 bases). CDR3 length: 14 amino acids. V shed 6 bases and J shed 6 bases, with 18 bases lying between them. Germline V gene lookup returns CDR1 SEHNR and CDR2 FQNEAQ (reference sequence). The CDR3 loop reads CASRDGRGSLEQYF. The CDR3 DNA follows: TGTGCCAGCAGGGACGGCCGGGGGTCTCTCGAGCAGTACTTC.

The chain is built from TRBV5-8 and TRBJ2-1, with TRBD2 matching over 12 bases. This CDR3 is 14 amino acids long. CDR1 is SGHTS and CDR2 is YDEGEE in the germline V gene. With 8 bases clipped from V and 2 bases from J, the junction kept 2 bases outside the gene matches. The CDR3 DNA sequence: TGTGCCAGTAGACTAGCGGGAGCCTACAATGAGCAGTTCTTC. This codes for CASRLAGAYNEQFF.

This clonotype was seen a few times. The CDR3 loop reads CASSFSGGTDTQYF. CDR3 coding DNA: TGTGCCAGCAGCTTTTCAGGGGGGACAGATACGCAGTATTTT. The chain couples TRBV11-2 to TRBJ2-3, with D possibly TRBD1 on 7 matching bases. The CDR3 is 14 amino acids. Germline V gene lookup returns CDR1 SGHAT and CDR2 FQNNGV. V lost 3 bases and J 3 bases, leaving 10 bases between the germline ends.

CDR3 in DNA: TGTGCCAGCAGCTTGGGAGGCGTCTCTGGAAACACCATATATTTT. It is translated as CASSLGGVSGNTIYF. The chain is built from TRBV5-4 and TRBJ1-3, with D unresolved. This CDR3 has 15 amino acids. Trimming took 0 bases from V and 0 from J, leaving 7 bases between them. Germline V gives CDR1 SGHNT, CDR2 YYREEE (reference sequence).

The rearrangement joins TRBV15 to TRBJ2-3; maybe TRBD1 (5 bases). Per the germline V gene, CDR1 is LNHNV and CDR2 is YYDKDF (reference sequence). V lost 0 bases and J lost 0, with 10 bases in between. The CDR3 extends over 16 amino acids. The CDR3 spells CATSRDPRQSTDTQYF. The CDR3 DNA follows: TGTGCCACCAGCAGAGATCCCCGACAGAGCACAGATACGCAGTATTTT.

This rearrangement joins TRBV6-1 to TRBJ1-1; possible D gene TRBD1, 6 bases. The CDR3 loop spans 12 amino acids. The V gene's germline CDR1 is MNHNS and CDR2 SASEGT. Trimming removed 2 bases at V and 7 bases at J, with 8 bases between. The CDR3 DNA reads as TGTGCCAGCAGTGAACAGGGGATTGAAGCTTTCTTT. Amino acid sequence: CASSEQGIEAFF.

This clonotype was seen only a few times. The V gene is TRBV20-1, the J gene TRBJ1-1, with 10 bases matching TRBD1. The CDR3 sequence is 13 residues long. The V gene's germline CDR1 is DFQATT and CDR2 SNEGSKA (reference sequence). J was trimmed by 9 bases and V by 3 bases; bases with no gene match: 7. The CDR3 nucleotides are TGCAGTGCTAGGGGACAGGGGAATGGAAAAGCTTTCTTT. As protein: CSARGQGNGKAFF.

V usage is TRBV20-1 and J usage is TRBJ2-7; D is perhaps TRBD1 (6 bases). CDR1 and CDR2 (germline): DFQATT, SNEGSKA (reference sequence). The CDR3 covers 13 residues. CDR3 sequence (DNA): TGCAGCACTAGGGGGTTAGGCGCGTACGAGCAGTACTTC. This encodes CSTRGLGAYEQYF.

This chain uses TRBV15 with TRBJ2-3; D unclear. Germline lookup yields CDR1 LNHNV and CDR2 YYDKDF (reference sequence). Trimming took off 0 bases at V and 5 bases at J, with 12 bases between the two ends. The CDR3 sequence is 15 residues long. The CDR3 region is CATSRDSLGGDTQYF. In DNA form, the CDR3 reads TGTGCCACCAGCAGAGATTCTCTAGGCGGAGATACGCAGTATTTT.

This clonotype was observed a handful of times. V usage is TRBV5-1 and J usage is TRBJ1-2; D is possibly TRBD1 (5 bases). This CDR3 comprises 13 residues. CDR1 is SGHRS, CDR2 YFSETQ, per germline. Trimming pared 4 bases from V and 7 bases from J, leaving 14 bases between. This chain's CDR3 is CASSPARGSGYTF. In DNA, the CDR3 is TGCGCCAGCAGCCCTGCTAGGGGCTCTGGCTACACCTTC.

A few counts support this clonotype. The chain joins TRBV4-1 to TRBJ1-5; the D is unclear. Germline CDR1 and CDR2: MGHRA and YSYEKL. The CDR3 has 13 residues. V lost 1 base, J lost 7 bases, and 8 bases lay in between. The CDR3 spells CASSQGLGQPQHF. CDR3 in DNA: TGCGCCAGCAGCCAAGGGCTAGGGCAGCCCCAGCATTTT.